These 24 T cell receptor beta chains were all obtained from the same sample, sequenced in a study of response to subunit inactivated influenza vaccine. TCRdb reanalysed the RT-PCR reads using MiXCR and keeps one entry per CDR3 protein. The sample holds more than 700,000 distinct CDR3 sequences; about 20% are singletons and the top ten take roughly a tenth. The sequencing used PBMCs from blood, collected 4 to 6 days after vaccination. These receptors were obtained from a man aged 45-65 years who received an inactivated influenza vaccine.

This clonotype was counted only a few times. The V call is TRBV7-2, the J call TRBJ2-7, with D possibly matching TRBD2 (6 bases). V dropped 4 bases and J dropped 4 bases, with 20 bases sitting between them. Per the germline V gene, CDR1 is SGHTA and CDR2 is FQGNSA. The CDR3 has 16 residues. The CDR3 DNA is TGTGCCAGCAGCTCCCCTCTTGATAGCGGAACGTACGAGCAGTACTTC. Translating it yields CASSSPLDSGTYEQYF. The whole variable domain, filled in from reference TRBV7-2 and TRBJ2-7, reads GAGVSQSPSNKVTEKGKDVELRCDPISGHTALYWYRQSLGQGLEFLIYFQGNSAPDKSGLPSDRFSAERTGGSVSTLTIQRTQQEDSAVYLCASSSPLDSGTYEQYFGPGTRLTVT.

A few counts support this clonotype. This rearrangement joins TRBV12-3 or TRBV12-4 to TRBJ1-1; possibly TRBD1 for D (6 bases). The CDR3 totals 12 residues. Trimming removed 6 bases at V and 6 bases at J, with 11 bases between. The CDR3 is CASSRGTPEAFF. CDR3 coding DNA: TGTGCCAGCAGCCGGGGGACACCTGAAGCTTTCTTT.

This chain connects TRBV2 to TRBJ2-5; D possibly matches TRBD1 or TRBD2 (5 bases each). V was clipped by 0 bases and J by 5 bases, with 13 bases between them. This CDR3 has 15 residues. Germline CDR1 reads SNHLY; CDR2 reads FYNNEI. The CDR3 bases are TGTGCCAGCAGTGAAGCCCCTGGGGGTTCGGAGACCCAGTACTTC. It yields the protein CASSEAPGGSETQYF.

This rearrangement joins TRBV25-1 to TRBJ2-1, with TRBD2 matching 7 bases. This CDR3 is 14 amino acids long. With V trimmed by 5 bases and J by 8 bases, 9 bases remained unmatched. Germline CDR1 MGHDK, CDR2 SYGVNS. Here the CDR3 reads CASSPSGLGHEQFF. In DNA form, the CDR3 reads TGTGCCAGCAGTCCCTCTGGACTAGGGCATGAGCAGTTCTTC.

This clonotype was picked up many times. The chain has TRBV16 and TRBJ2-7; maybe TRBD1 (6 bases). Germline V gene data show CDR1 as KGHSY and CDR2 as FQNENV. The CDR3 contains 18 residues. V was clipped by 3 bases and J by 2 bases, with 23 bases between them. This chain's CDR3 is CASSHNPDAPGQPYEQYF. DNA for the CDR3: TGTGCCAGCAGCCATAACCCTGACGCCCCGGGACAACCCTACGAGCAGTACTTC.

The chain uses TRBV28 and TRBJ1-1, with D possibly being TRBD1 (5 bases). The CDR3 has 16 residues. Looked up from germline, CDR1 is MDHEN and CDR2 is SYDVKM. The germline V and J ends were trimmed by 3 bases and 4 bases, with 18 bases remaining between them. For the CDR3, the DNA is TGTGCCAGCAGTTTGGGGGTGTGGGGGAAGTCCACTGAAGCTTTCTTT. Translating gives CASSLGVWGKSTEAFF.

The rearrangement joins TRBV12-3 or TRBV12-4 to TRBJ2-5; D could derive from TRBD1 or TRBD2 (5 bases each). The CDR3 is made up of 14 amino acids. The CDR3 sequence is CASTGYGAQETQYF. CDR3 nucleotides: TGTGCGAGTACGGGATATGGGGCCCAAGAGACCCAGTACTTC.

This clonotype was detected only a few times. J is TRBJ2-3 and V is TRBV5-1; D is unclear. Between the trimmed V and J ends, which lost 0 bases and 4 bases, there was a span of 12 bases. The length of the CDR3 is 15 residues. Germline values: CDR1 SGHRS, CDR2 YFSETQ. The DNA of the CDR3 is TGCGCCAGCAGCTTGGAGGTTTTAGTCTCAGATACGCAGTATTTT. This translates into CASSLEVLVSDTQYF.

Only a few counts were recorded for this clonotype. V is TRBV6-2 or TRBV6-3 and J is TRBJ2-7, with a weak D call TRBD1 (5 bases). The CDR3 extends over 12 amino acids. The germline V gene encodes CDR1 MNHEY and CDR2 SVGEGT. V was shortened by 5 bases and J by 6 bases, with 11 bases between the two germline ends. CDR3 in DNA: TGTGCCAGCAGTCAGGGTGGCTTCGAGCAGTACTTC. Protein: CASSQGGFEQYF.

The chain couples TRBV20-1 to TRBJ2-1; the D gene is possibly TRBD2 (5 bases). CDR3 length: 14 amino acids. Germline V lookup: CDR1 DFQATT, CDR2 SNEGSKA (reference sequence). With 5 bases removed from V and 0 bases from J, the gap between germline ends came to 11 bases. In nucleotides, the CDR3 is TGCAGTGCTGCTGAGGCGGGCTCCTACAATGAGCAGTTCTTC. Encoded protein: CSAAEAGSYNEQFF.

This clonotype was observed a few times. In DNA, the CDR3 is TGCAGCGTTCGCGGGAGGGCCGATGAGCAGTTCTTC. Protein sequence: CSVRGRADEQFF. The chain has TRBV29-1 and TRBJ2-1; TRBD2 matches at 9 bases. J was trimmed by 8 bases and V by 5 bases; bases with no gene match: 4. The CDR3 length is 12 residues. Germline V CDR1 and CDR2: SQVTM, ANQGSEA.

For the CDR3, the DNA is TGCAGCGCCGGGGACTCCCCCTACGAGCAGTACTTC. It specifies CSAGDSPYEQYF. The chain recombines TRBV29-1 with TRBJ2-7; D is possibly TRBD2 (6 bases). Trimming left V 7 bases short and J 2 bases short, with 12 bases between. Looked up from germline, CDR1 is SQVTM and CDR2 is ANQGSEA. The length of the CDR3 is 12 residues.

In its sample, this clonotype was seen a few times. The rearrangement uses TRBV20-1 and TRBJ2-7; 7 bases are shared with TRBD2. Germline loops: CDR1 DFQATT, CDR2 SNEGSKA (reference sequence). After removal of 3 bases from V and 2 bases from J, the junction contained 10 bases not matched to a gene. This CDR3 has 15 amino acids. The CDR3 nucleotides read TGCAGTGCTAGTATCCCGGGACTACTCACCTACGAGCAGTACTTC. Translation gives CSASIPGLLTYEQYF.

The J gene is TRBJ1-1, the V gene TRBV20-1, with D maybe TRBD1 (5 bases). Trimming pared 5 bases from V and 0 bases from J, leaving 19 bases between. Germline CDR1 and CDR2: DFQATT and SNEGSKA (reference sequence). The CDR3 loop spans 16 amino acids. The CDR3 sequence is CSAPRGTPYMNTEAFF. The CDR3 DNA reads TGCAGTGCTCCCCGAGGGACCCCTTACATGAACACTGAAGCTTTCTTT.

This clonotype turned up a few times. The chain joins TRBV7-2 to TRBJ2-5; 7 bases fit TRBD1. CDR3 length equals 13 residues. Germline V lookup: CDR1 SGHTA, CDR2 FQGNSA. With 3 bases clipped from V and 5 bases from J, the junction kept 3 bases outside the gene matches. CDR3 DNA: TGTGCCAGCAGCTTGCAGACAGGGGAGACCCAGTACTTC. As protein: CASSLQTGETQYF. Full variable domain (rest looked up from reference TRBV7-2 and TRBJ2-5): GAGVSQSPSNKVTEKGKDVELRCDPISGHTALYWYRQSLGQGLEFLIYFQGNSAPDKSGLPSDRFSAERTGGSVSTLTIQRTQQEDSAVYLCASSLQTGETQYFGPGTRLLVL.

The rearrangement links TRBV7-9 to TRBJ2-7; perhaps TRBD1 as D (7 bases). Germline V gives CDR1 SEHNR, CDR2 FQNEAQ (reference sequence). V was trimmed by 10 bases and J by 4 bases, leaving 14 bases between them. The CDR3 runs to 12 residues. The CDR3 nucleotides are TGTGCCACCGCAGGGGGGAAGTACGAGCAGTACTTC. As protein: CATAGGKYEQYF.

This clonotype was counted between two and nine times. The rearrangement uses TRBV10-3 and TRBJ2-2; a possible D gene is TRBD1 (6 bases). The CDR3 contains 14 residues. Germline V gene data show CDR1 as ENHRY and CDR2 as SYGVKD. Trimming removed 5 bases at V and 2 bases at J, with 9 bases between. CDR3 protein: CAISYRDNTGELFF. CDR3 DNA: TGTGCCATCAGTTACAGGGATAACACCGGGGAGCTGTTTTTT.

This chain uses TRBV28 with TRBJ2-3; D is undetermined. V dropped 4 bases and J dropped 2 bases, with 13 bases sitting between them. The germline gives CDR1 MDHEN, CDR2 SYDVKM. The CDR3 runs 15 residues. DNA of the CDR3: TGTGCCAGCAGTTCCTCGACACTACTCACAGATACGCAGTATTTT. Translating it yields CASSSSTLLTDTQYF.

This clonotype was observed a few times. This sequence joins TRBV7-2 and TRBJ2-3, with 7 bases identical to TRBD2. V shed 4 bases, J shed 9 bases, and the junction held 7 bases outside the gene matches. The CDR3 length is 13 residues. Germline loops: CDR1 SGHTA, CDR2 FQGNSA. The chain's CDR3 is CASSSGGGGTQYF. CDR3 DNA: TGTGCCAGCAGCTCAGGTGGGGGGGGGACGCAGTATTTT. The full variable domain, its missing parts supplied by reference TRBV7-2 and TRBJ2-3, is GAGVSQSPSNKVTEKGKDVELRCDPISGHTALYWYRQSLGQGLEFLIYFQGNSAPDKSGLPSDRFSAERTGGSVSTLTIQRTQQEDSAVYLCASSSGGGGTQYFGPGTRLTVL.

The chain joins TRBV20-1 to TRBJ2-7, with D possibly matching TRBD1 (6 bases). With 4 bases removed from V and 5 bases from J, the gap between germline ends came to 15 bases. CDR1 DFQATT and CDR2 SNEGSKA come from the germline V gene (reference sequence). This CDR3 region has 13 residues. CDR3 in DNA: TGCAGTGCTACCGGGACATATAAAGACGAGCAGTACTTC. This translates into CSATGTYKDEQYF.

This clonotype has more than one count but fewer than ten. The V call is TRBV20-1, the J call TRBJ1-1, with D possibly TRBD1 on 5 matching bases. V was pared by 7 bases and J by 7 bases, with 13 bases between. The CDR3 covers 11 residues. Germline V gives CDR1 DFQATT, CDR2 SNEGSKA (reference sequence). The CDR3 region has the DNA TGCAGTGGGCGCCGGGGGTATGAAGCTTTCTTT. It yields the protein CSGRRGYEAFF.

The rearrangement links TRBV11-2 to TRBJ1-1, with TRBD1 identical over 7 bases. This CDR3 has 12 residues. CDR1 is SGHAT and CDR2 is FQNNGV in the germline V gene. The V gene end was trimmed by 5 bases and the J gene end by 11 bases; junction bases not matched to a gene: 8. CDR3 nucleotide sequence: TGTGCCAGCAGCCCCGACAGGGACCGTGCTTTCTTT. Its translation is CASSPDRDRAFF.

The CDR3 here is CASSVGLAGGLGETQYF. The CDR3 DNA is TGTGCCAGCAGCGTAGGACTAGCGGGAGGGTTGGGAGAGACCCAGTACTTC. The V gene is TRBV9, the J gene TRBJ2-5; 14 bases are a match to TRBD2. Germline CDR1 and CDR2: SGDLS and YYNGEE. The V gene end was trimmed by 0 bases and the J gene end by 4 bases; junction bases not matched to a gene: 5. The CDR3 has 17 residues.

The chain is built from TRBV7-9 and TRBJ2-7; D is perhaps TRBD1 (6 bases). The CDR3 spans 14 residues. Germline V gene sequence: CDR1 SEHNR, CDR2 FQNEAQ (reference sequence). V lost 3 bases, J lost 3 bases, and 12 bases lay in between. As DNA, the CDR3 is TGTGCCAGCAGCTTTCACAGGGAGTTCTACGAGCAGTACTTC. This translates into CASSFHREFYEQYF. Complete variable domain (other parts from reference TRBV7-9 and TRBJ2-7): DTGVSQNPRHKITKRGQNVTFRCDPISEHNRLYWYRQTLGQGPEFLTYFQNEAQLEKSRLLSDRFSAERPKGSFSTLEIQRTEQGDSAMYLCASSFHREFYEQYFGPGTRLTVT.